Only a few counts were recorded for the clone carrying this T cell receptor (beta chain). Antigen: not known. This CDR3 is built from 12 residues. Looked up from germline, CDR1 is MGHDK and CDR2 is SYGVNS. V was clipped by 10 bases and J by 7 bases, with 16 bases between them. Template-switching 5'RACE yielded the TCR cDNA; a universal primer site and UMIs were added in the process. TCRdb recomputed calls from the 5' RACE reads with MiXCR, one row per CDR3 protein. The data show about 320,000 distinct CDR3 sequences, around 7% seen once. The record originates from a study of T cells after yellow fever vaccination. As for the study in general: Fractions of limited cellularity were prepared by means of SMART-Seq v4 Ultra Low Input. Study-level points and caveats: The secondary response was weaker, and its peak arrived faster, on day 5 versus 15. Contaminants from the bulk population, in the form of abundant clonotypes, could be found in FACS-sorted repertoires.

Here the sequenced sample was PBMCs, taken roughly seven weeks after the first yellow fever vaccination. The rearrangement uses TRBV25-1 and TRBJ1-1; D gene ambiguous. The clonotype comes from a man aged 18 to 35 who received the YFV17D yellow fever vaccine. DNA for the CDR3: TGTGCCACACTTACGCTTTACGGTGAAGCTTTCTTT. It codes for CATLTLYGEAFF.